Below, one T cell receptor (beta chain) is given with its context. Produced via immunoSEQ multiplex PCR; TCRdb's table is partial and in-frame only. The sample has some 130,000 clones; 90% are singletons. This specimen belongs to a study of T cell responses to AZD1222 COVID-19 vaccine. This CDR3 region has 15 residues. Germline values: CDR1 PRHDT, CDR2 FYEKMQ (reference sequence). Trimming took off 5 bases at V and 2 bases at J, with 13 bases between the two ends. The source of this sequence is an adult in good health. This chain joins TRBV13 and TRBJ2-1; D tentatively reads TRBD1 or TRBD2 (6 bases each). Sequences were derived from peripheral blood, sampled on day 0 of AZD1222 vaccination. The CDR3 is CASSPWGAAYNEQFF. CDR3 nucleotides: TGTGCCAGCAGCCCATGGGGGGCGGCCTACAATGAGCAGTTCTTC. Complete variable domain (other parts from reference TRBV13 and TRBJ2-1): AAGVIQSPRHLIKEKRETATLKCYPIPRHDTVYWYQQGPGQDPQFLISFYEKMQSDKGSIPDRFSAQQFSDYHSELNMSSLELGDSALYFCASSPWGAAYNEQFFGPGTRLTVL.